Presented here are 17 T cell receptor beta chains from one specimen sequenced in a study of OX40 agonist ivuxolimab in advanced cancers. The table came from immunoSEQ multiplex PCR; TCRdb's copy has only in-frame clones and leaves some out. The sample includes 100,000 or so clones, approximately 90% of them seen just once. This sample comprised CD4+ or CD8+ T cells sorted from blood, obtained in a trial of the OX40 agonist ivuxolimab. All receptors come from an adult with an advanced solid tumor such as melanoma, head and neck, liver or kidney cancer.

This chain links TRBV4-1 with TRBJ2-7; the match to TRBD2 covers 7 bases. Germline CDR1 MGHRA, CDR2 YSYEKL. The junction had 10 bases not matched to a gene; V was cut back by 8 bases and J by 6 bases. The CDR3 sequence is 13 residues long. The CDR3 DNA reads as TGCGCCAGCCTCGGGGGAGCGGGAACCGAGCAGTACTTC. This translates into CASLGGAGTEQYF.

The chain is built from TRBV10-2 and TRBJ2-2; 12 nucleotides match TRBD2. Germline V gene lookup returns CDR1 WSHSY and CDR2 SAAADI. V shed 4 bases and J 4 bases; nucleotides not matched to a gene: 4. The CDR3 consists of 16 residues. The CDR3 loop reads CASSGQGLAGTGELFF. CDR3 nucleotides: TGCGCCAGCAGTGGGCAGGGACTAGCGGGCACCGGGGAGCTGTTTTTT.

This chain connects TRBV4-3 to TRBJ2-4, with D perhaps TRBD1 or TRBD2 (5 bases each). The CDR3 loop spans 15 amino acids. Between the trimmed V and J ends, which lost 1 base and 2 bases, there was a span of 9 bases. Germline values: CDR1 LGHNA, CDR2 YSLEER. DNA for the CDR3: TGCGCCAGCAGCCAAGCTGGGGGTCCCAAAAACATTCAGTACTTC. It specifies CASSQAGGPKNIQYF.

This rearrangement joins TRBV19 to TRBJ1-1; 8 nucleotides match TRBD1. Germline-derived CDR1 and CDR2 are LNHDA and SQIVND (reference sequence). The CDR3 length is 13 residues. Unmatched junction bases numbered 5, after V lost 10 bases and J lost 1 base. In DNA form, the CDR3 reads TGTGCCACCCGGGACAGGCCGAACACTGAAGCTTTCTTT. Protein: CATRDRPNTEAFF.

This rearrangement joins TRBV7-2 to TRBJ2-7; D gene ambiguous. The V gene's germline CDR1 is SGHTA and CDR2 FQGNSA. The V gene lost 1 base and the J gene lost 3 bases, with 4 bases spanning the gap. This CDR3 region has 12 residues. CDR3 sequence (DNA): TGTGCCAGCAGCTTAGTTGGCTACGAGCAGTACTTC. Its translation is CASSLVGYEQYF.

This clone turned up a few times. The CDR3 protein is CASSTPNSYEQYF. CDR3 nucleotides: TGTGCCAGCAGCACACCTAACTCCTACGAGCAGTACTTC. The V and J genes are TRBV28 and TRBJ2-7; no reliable D call. The CDR3 has 13 residues. The germline V gene has CDR1 MDHEN and CDR2 SYDVKM. Trimming shortened V by 6 bases and J by 0 bases, and 9 bases separated the two germline ends.

The V gene is TRBV28, the J gene TRBJ1-2; no clear D gene. The CDR3 length is 13 residues. Germline V CDR1 and CDR2: MDHEN, SYDVKM. The ends were cut back, 4 bases at V and 0 bases at J, with 6 bases in the middle. The CDR3 DNA sequence: TGTGCCAGCAGTTCCAGGTCTAACTATGGCTACACCTTC. As protein: CASSSRSNYGYTF.

The chain carries TRBV7-9 and TRBJ2-7, with TRBD2 matching over 8 bases. This CDR3 has 13 residues. Trimming took 4 bases from V and 3 from J; bases not matched to a gene: 2. Germline lookup yields CDR1 SEHNR and CDR2 FQNEAQ (reference sequence). As DNA, the CDR3 is TGTGCCAGCAGCTGGGGACTAGGCTACGAGCAGTACTTC. It is translated as CASSWGLGYEQYF.

The chain has TRBV6-6 and TRBJ2-5; TRBD2 matches at 8 bases. The CDR3 has 15 amino acids. CDR1 and CDR2 from the germline V gene are MNHNY and SVGAGI (reference sequence). The junction had 3 bases not matched to a gene; V was cut back by 2 bases and J by 1 base. The CDR3 region is CASSYQRETQETQYF. The CDR3 nucleotides are TGTGCCAGCAGTTACCAGCGGGAGACCCAAGAGACCCAGTACTTC.

This chain links TRBV5-4 with TRBJ2-5, with D perhaps assigned TRBD1 or TRBD2 (5 bases each). The CDR3 runs 13 residues. Trimming removed 4 bases from V and 5 bases from J, with 12 bases in between. Germline lookup yields CDR1 SGHNT and CDR2 YYREEE (reference sequence). CDR3 sequence: CASSPRDGETQYF. CDR3 sequence (DNA): TGTGCCAGCAGCCCCAGGGACGGCGAGACCCAGTACTTC.

The chain has TRBV10-3 and TRBJ2-3, with unresolved D. With 0 bases removed from V and 2 bases from J, the gap between germline ends came to 9 bases. The CDR3 is 15 residues long. The germline gives CDR1 ENHRY, CDR2 SYGVKD. The CDR3 spells CAISESSSFTDTQYF. CDR3 DNA: TGTGCCATCAGTGAGTCGTCGTCTTTCACAGATACGCAGTATTTT.

This chain links TRBV4-1 with TRBJ2-2; TRBD2 agrees at 8 bases. The CDR3 totals 16 residues. Germline V gene lookup returns CDR1 MGHRA and CDR2 YSYEKL. Trimming took 0 bases from V and 5 from J; bases not matched to a gene: 5. The CDR3 loop reads CASSQDFASGTGELFF. CDR3 sequence (DNA): TGCGCCAGCAGCCAAGATTTCGCTAGCGGGACCGGGGAGCTGTTTTTT.

The J gene is TRBJ2-7, the V gene TRBV14; possibly TRBD1 for D (6 bases). Trimming removed 0 bases from V and 5 bases from J, with 11 bases in between. The germline V gene encodes CDR1 SGHDN and CDR2 FVKESK. The CDR3 consists of 14 residues. Here the CDR3 reads CASSQDRGSHEQYF. CDR3 nucleotide sequence: TGTGCCAGCAGCCAAGACAGGGGATCCCACGAGCAGTACTTC.

The gene calls are TRBV19 and TRBJ1-4, with D maybe TRBD1 (5 bases). The V end was cut by 5 bases, the J end by 5 bases, with 15 bases between. This CDR3 region has 15 residues. Germline V lookup: CDR1 LNHDA, CDR2 SQIVND (reference sequence). CDR3: CASSPLQGGNEKLFF. The DNA for the CDR3 is TGTGCCAGTAGTCCCCTGCAGGGCGGGAATGAAAAACTGTTTTTT.

V and J are TRBV19 and TRBJ1-1; D call uncertain. The V and J ends lost 3 bases and 8 bases respectively, with 13 bases between them. Germline assignment: CDR1 LNHDA and CDR2 SQIVND (reference sequence). The CDR3 length is 13 residues. The CDR3 reads CASSMTREGEAFF. CDR3 in DNA: TGTGCCAGTAGTATGACAAGGGAAGGGGAAGCTTTCTTT.

V gene TRBV7-2 combines with J gene TRBJ1-2, with D maybe TRBD1 (5 bases). The CDR3 spans 13 residues. The germline V gene encodes CDR1 SGHTA and CDR2 FQGNSA. V was shortened by 0 bases and J by 7 bases, with 9 bases between the two germline ends. This CDR3 is CASSLAGEFGYTF. The DNA of the CDR3 is TGTGCCAGCAGCTTAGCAGGGGAATTTGGCTACACCTTC.

This chain joins TRBV5-1 and TRBJ2-2; TRBD1 might be the D (6 bases). The CDR3 loop spans 15 amino acids. The V and J ends lost 3 bases and 5 bases respectively, with 14 bases between them. Germline CDR1 SGHRS, CDR2 YFSETQ. The CDR3, as DNA: TGCGCCAGCAGCTCTGCAGGGCAGGGGACCGGGGAGCTGTTTTTT. Amino acid sequence: CASSSAGQGTGELFF.